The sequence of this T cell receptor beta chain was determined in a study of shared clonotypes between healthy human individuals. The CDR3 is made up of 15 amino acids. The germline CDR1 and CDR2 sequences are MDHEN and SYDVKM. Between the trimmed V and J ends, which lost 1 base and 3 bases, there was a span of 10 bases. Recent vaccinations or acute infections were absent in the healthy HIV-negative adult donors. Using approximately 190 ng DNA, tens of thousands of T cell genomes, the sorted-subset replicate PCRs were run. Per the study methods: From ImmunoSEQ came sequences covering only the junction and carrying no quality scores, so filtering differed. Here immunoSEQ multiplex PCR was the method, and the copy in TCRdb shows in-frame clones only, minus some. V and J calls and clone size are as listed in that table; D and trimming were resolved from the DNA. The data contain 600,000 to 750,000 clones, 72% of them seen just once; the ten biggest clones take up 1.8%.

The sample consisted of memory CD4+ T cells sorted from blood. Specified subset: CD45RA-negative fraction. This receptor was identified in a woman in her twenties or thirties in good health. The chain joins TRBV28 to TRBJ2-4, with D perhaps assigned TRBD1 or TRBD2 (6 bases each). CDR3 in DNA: TGTGCCAGCAGTTTATTCGAGGGGGGCAAAAACATTCAGTACTTC. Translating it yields CASSLFEGGKNIQYF.